The next 2 T cell receptor beta chains were all read from a single sample in a study of cytomegalovirus exposure and HLA in healthy donors. Some clones are missing from TCRdb's copy, which holds only in-frame ones; the method was immunoSEQ multiplex PCR. The sample includes some 180,000 clones, more than 75% of them seen just once. The sample was PBMCs. These TCRs come from a man between 25 and 39 years old in good health and CMV-seropositive.

CDR3 sequence reads: CASSLVQETQYF. As DNA, the CDR3 is TGCGCCAGCAGCTTGGTTCAAGAGACCCAGTACTTC. The chain employs TRBV5-1 and TRBJ2-5; D is unclear. In germline, CDR1 is SGHRS, CDR2 YFSETQ. The CDR3 is made up of 12 amino acids. Trimming took off 0 bases at V and 2 bases at J, with 2 bases between the two ends.

This rearrangement joins TRBV7-9 to TRBJ1-5; D unclear. The ends were cut back, 1 base at V and 7 bases at J, with 8 bases in the middle. Germline assignment: CDR1 SEHNR and CDR2 FQNEAQ (reference sequence). The CDR3 sequence is 13 residues long. The CDR3 sequence: CASSLGLGQPQHF. DNA of the CDR3: TGTGCCAGCAGCTTAGGTCTTGGACAGCCCCAGCATTTT. Full variable domain (missing parts from reference TRBV7-9 and TRBJ1-5): DTGVSQNPRHKITKRGQNVTFRCDPISEHNRLYWYRQTLGQGPEFLTYFQNEAQLEKSRLLSDRFSAERPKGSFSTLEIQRTEQGDSAMYLCASSLGLGQPQHFGDGTRLSIL.